This passage covers 28 T cell receptor beta chains from one sample sequenced in a study of shared clonotypes between healthy human individuals. Libraries were prepared by immunoSEQ multiplex PCR; TCRdb keeps only in-frame clonotypes and omits some of them. The profile shows around 2,000,000 clones, about 95% of them singletons. The specimen sequenced was naive CD4+ T cells sorted from blood. The subset here: CD45RA+ positively selected. The origin of the receptors is a man aged 18 to 29 in good health.

This clone was found once. V and J are TRBV13 and TRBJ2-7; D possibly corresponds to TRBD2 (5 bases). Germline CDR1 reads PRHDT; CDR2 reads FYEKMQ (reference sequence). The V end lost 0 bases, the J end lost 4 bases, and 13 bases lay between the germline ends. The CDR3 length is 15 residues. CDR3 residues: CASSLGSLRLYEQYF. CDR3 coding DNA: TGTGCCAGCAGCTTAGGCTCGCTCCGACTATACGAGCAGTACTTC.

On this clone itself: A junction boundary mismatches the germline segment, possibly from a read error. Other DNA sequences within the sample encode an identical CDR3. V is TRBV7-7 and J is TRBJ2-5; D tentatively fits TRBD1 or TRBD2 (5 bases each). Germline CDR1 is SSHAT and CDR2 is FNYEAQ (reference sequence). CDR3 size: 13 residues. The CDR3: CASSSDRGETQYF. As DNA, the CDR3 is TGTGCTAGCAGTTCTGACAGAGGGGAGACCCAGTACTTC.

V gene TRBV28 combines with J gene TRBJ1-1; D is unclear. The V gene lost 5 bases and the J gene lost 2 bases, with 12 bases spanning the gap. This CDR3 has 14 amino acids. Germline loops: CDR1 MDHEN, CDR2 SYDVKM. CDR3 bases: TGTGCCAGCAGTGGGTTATCTGGTAACACTGAAGCTTTCTTT. Protein: CASSGLSGNTEAFF.

The V call is TRBV6-1, the J call TRBJ1-2; no clear D. V was trimmed by 6 bases and J by 0 bases, leaving 11 bases between them. Per the germline V gene, CDR1 is MNHNS and CDR2 is SASEGT. The CDR3 extends over 14 amino acids. For the CDR3, the DNA is TGTGCCAGCAGCTTGGACGGCCCTAACTATGGCTACACCTTC. This gives the protein CASSLDGPNYGYTF.

V and J are TRBV30 and TRBJ2-2, with TRBD2 identical over 9 bases. The CDR3 runs to 19 residues. Germline assignment: CDR1 GTSNPN and CDR2 SVGIG (reference sequence). The V gene end was trimmed by 1 base and the J gene end by 1 base; junction bases not matched to a gene: 13. The CDR3 here is CAWSGSRSSGNMNTGELFF. As DNA, the CDR3 is TGTGCCTGGAGTGGTTCTCGTTCTAGCGGGAATATGAACACCGGGGAGCTGTTTTTT. The entire variable domain, with the rest obtained from reference TRBV30 and TRBJ2-2, is as follows: SQTIHQWPATLVQPVGSPLSLECTVEGTSNPNLYWYRQAAGRGLQLLFYSVGIGQISSEVPQNLSASRPQDRQFILSSKKLLLSDSGFYLCAWSGSRSSGNMNTGELFFGEGSRLTVL.

The rearrangement joins TRBV5-4 to TRBJ1-3; D is unclear. Trimming took 0 bases from V and 1 from J, leaving 5 bases between them. Germline values: CDR1 SGHNT, CDR2 YYREEE (reference sequence). This CDR3 contains 14 residues. The CDR3 loop reads CASSLDGSGNTIYF. The CDR3 region has the DNA TGTGCCAGCAGCTTGGACGGGTCTGGAAACACCATATATTTT.

V and J are TRBV6-5 and TRBJ2-3, with D unresolved. Germline-derived CDR1 and CDR2 are MNHEY and SVGAGI. The CDR3 runs to 14 residues. Trimming removed 5 bases from V and 3 bases from J, with 12 bases in between. The CDR3 region has the DNA TGTGCCAGCAGTAGGGTGTCCTCTACAGATACGCAGTATTTT. It yields the protein CASSRVSSTDTQYF.

A word on this clone: The same CDR3 can be traced to other DNA sequences in this sample. The genes are TRBV6-5 and TRBJ1-1, with a weak D call TRBD1 (6 bases). Germline V lookup: CDR1 MNHEY, CDR2 SVGAGI. The CDR3 spans 14 residues. The V and J ends lost 6 bases and 0 bases respectively, with 11 bases between them. CDR3: CASSTGSLNTEAFF. CDR3 nucleotides: TGTGCCAGCAGCACAGGGAGTTTGAACACTGAAGCTTTCTTT.

On this clone itself: Other DNA sequences in this sample translate to the same CDR3. The chain carries TRBV6-5 and TRBJ2-3; D could derive from TRBD1 or TRBD2 (6 bases each). The CDR3 totals 16 residues. Between the trimmed V and J ends, which lost 0 bases and 0 bases, there was a span of 10 bases. Germline assignment: CDR1 MNHEY and CDR2 SVGAGI. This CDR3 reads CASSYSGGTSTDTQYF. CDR3 nucleotides: TGTGCCAGCAGTTACTCCGGAGGGACAAGCACAGATACGCAGTATTTT.

V is TRBV2 and J is TRBJ1-6; D gene ambiguous. The ends were cut back, 3 bases at V and 10 bases at J, with 7 bases in the middle. Germline lookup yields CDR1 SNHLY and CDR2 FYNNEI. The length of the CDR3 is 12 residues. The CDR3 DNA sequence: TGTGCCAGCAGTGATAGGGTCTCACCCCTCCACTTT. It specifies CASSDRVSPLHF.

In DNA form, the CDR3 reads TGCGCCAGCAGCTCCGGTTTGGGGAGCACCGGGGAGCTGTTTTTT. It codes for CASSSGLGSTGELFF. The V gene is TRBV5-1, the J gene TRBJ2-2, with D possibly being TRBD2 (5 bases). The ends were cut back, 3 bases at V and 4 bases at J, with 13 bases in the middle. Germline V gene lookup returns CDR1 SGHRS and CDR2 YFSETQ. The CDR3 contains 15 residues.

This chain connects TRBV28 to TRBJ2-2; 13 bases map to TRBD2. The CDR3 loop spans 16 amino acids. Germline-derived CDR1 and CDR2 are MDHEN and SYDVKM. Trimming took 2 bases from V and 6 from J; bases not matched to a gene: 3. CDR3 DNA: TGTGCCAGCAGTTTAGGAGGACTAGCGGGGGCCGGGGAGCTGTTTTTT. Its translation is CASSLGGLAGAGELFF.

V usage is TRBV28 and J usage is TRBJ1-2, with D unclear. Germline-derived CDR1 and CDR2 are MDHEN and SYDVKM. There are 13 residues in the CDR3. Trimming took 4 bases from V and 7 from J, leaving 13 bases between them. CDR3 sequence reads: CASSSFTGFGYTF. The CDR3 DNA reads TGTGCCAGCAGTTCCTTTACCGGGTTTGGCTACACCTTC.

The J gene is TRBJ2-5, the V gene TRBV30; 7 positions agree with TRBD2. In germline, CDR1 is GTSNPN, CDR2 SVGIG (reference sequence). CDR3 length: 15 amino acids. The trim removed 1 base at V and 5 bases at J, leaving 10 bases unmatched. The CDR3 region is CAWSDGSGKLETQYF. The CDR3 DNA is TGTGCCTGGAGTGACGGGAGCGGGAAACTTGAGACCCAGTACTTC.

The chain recombines TRBV6-5 with TRBJ2-1; D is perhaps TRBD1 (6 bases). The CDR3 has 14 residues. Between the trimmed V and J ends, which lost 5 bases and 9 bases, there was a span of 17 bases. The germline CDR1 and CDR2 sequences are MNHEY and SVGAGI. CDR3 loop: CASSPWIQGTEQFF. The CDR3 bases are TGTGCCAGCAGTCCCTGGATACAGGGAACTGAGCAGTTCTTC.

As for this clone: The sample contains more than one DNA sequence encoding this CDR3. The chain joins TRBV28 to TRBJ1-2, with D possibly TRBD1 on 5 matching bases. Germline CDR1 and CDR2: MDHEN and SYDVKM. The CDR3 consists of 13 residues. V dropped 6 bases and J dropped 4 bases, with 12 bases sitting between them. The CDR3 region is CASSTGTAYGYTF. Here the CDR3 DNA reads TGTGCCAGCAGCACGGGGACGGCCTATGGCTACACCTTC.

The DNA of the CDR3 is TGCGCCAGCAGCCTCCCAGACAGGACAGTAAACACCGGGGAGCTGTTTTTT. It encodes CASSLPDRTVNTGELFF. J is TRBJ2-2 and V is TRBV4-1, with a weak D call TRBD1 (6 bases). Deletions cut 4 bases from V and 2 bases from J, with 17 bases between. In germline, CDR1 is MGHRA, CDR2 YSYEKL. The CDR3 is 17 amino acids.

This chain links TRBV7-9 with TRBJ1-4; 9 positions match TRBD1. Germline loops: CDR1 SEHNR, CDR2 FQNEAQ (reference sequence). Trimming removed 7 bases from V and 3 bases from J; junction bases left unmatched: 9. CDR3 length: 16 amino acids. CDR3 residues: CASTDRGSGANEKLFF. The CDR3 nucleotides read TGTGCCAGCACTGACAGGGGGTCCGGGGCTAATGAAAAACTGTTTTTT.

V gene TRBV11-2 combines with J gene TRBJ2-7; D unclear. V was pared by 1 base and J by 2 bases, with 12 bases between. Germline CDR1 reads SGHAT; CDR2 reads FQNNGV. The CDR3 extends over 15 amino acids. This chain's CDR3 is CASSLAPGPAYEQYF. The DNA of the CDR3 is TGTGCCAGCAGCTTAGCCCCCGGCCCGGCCTACGAGCAGTACTTC. The entire variable domain, with the rest obtained from reference TRBV11-2 and TRBJ2-7, is as follows: EAGVAQSPRYKIIEKRQSVAFWCNPISGHATLYWYQQILGQGPKLLIQFQNNGVVDDSQLPKDRFSAERLKGVDSTLKIQPAKLEDSAVYLCASSLAPGPAYEQYFGPGTRLTVT.

CDR3 nucleotide sequence: TGCGCCAGCAGGCGTGGGACAGTGAACACCGGGGAGCTGTTTTTT. It translates to CASRRGTVNTGELFF. The rearrangement uses TRBV5-1 and TRBJ2-2, with 7 bases aligning to TRBD1. Germline V gene sequence: CDR1 SGHRS, CDR2 YFSETQ. The V and J ends lost 5 bases and 1 base, in that order; junction bases with no gene match: 5. The CDR3 spans 15 residues. Full variable domain (outside the CDR3, taken from reference TRBV5-1 and TRBJ2-2): KAGVTQTPRYLIKTRGQQVTLSCSPISGHRSVSWYQQTPGQGLQFLFEYFSETQRNKGNFPGRFSGRQFSNSRSEMNVSTLELGDSALYLCASRRGTVNTGELFFGEGSRLTVL.

Comments on this clone: Other DNA sequences from this sample encode an identical CDR3 as well. For the CDR3, the DNA is TGTGCCAGCAGCTTAGGGCTCTATGGCTACACCTTC. Residues: CASSLGLYGYTF. The rearrangement links TRBV7-2 to TRBJ1-2; D is uncertain. V lost 1 base, J lost 4 bases, and 4 bases lay in between. In germline, CDR1 is SGHTA, CDR2 FQGNSA. The CDR3 runs to 12 residues.

Notes on this clone: An end of the junction does not agree with germline; a read error may underlie this. The rearrangement joins TRBV19 to TRBJ1-4, with a possible D match to TRBD1 (5 bases). Germline CDR1 LNHDA, CDR2 SQIVND (reference sequence). The CDR3 runs 15 residues. CDR3 nucleotide sequence: TGTGCTAGTAGTATCACCGGGACCGCCATTGGGAAACTGTTTTTT. It encodes CASSITGTAIGKLFF.

This clone was picked up one time. The V gene is TRBV30, the J gene TRBJ1-2; D remains ambiguous. The germline CDR1 and CDR2 sequences are GTSNPN and SVGIG (reference sequence). The CDR3 totals 14 residues. With 5 bases removed from V and 0 bases from J, the gap between germline ends came to 13 bases. In DNA, the CDR3 is TGTGCCTGGGGACTGCATCTAGCTAACTATGGCTACACCTTC. Encoded protein: CAWGLHLANYGYTF. The full variable domain, its missing parts supplied by reference TRBV30 and TRBJ1-2, is SQTIHQWPATLVQPVGSPLSLECTVEGTSNPNLYWYRQAAGRGLQLLFYSVGIGQISSEVPQNLSASRPQDRQFILSSKKLLLSDSGFYLCAWGLHLANYGYTFGSGTRLTVV.

This chain connects TRBV9 to TRBJ2-5; TRBD2 might be the D (5 bases). This CDR3 has 17 amino acids. Germline loops: CDR1 SGDLS, CDR2 YYNGEE. Trimming pared 4 bases from V and 0 bases from J, leaving 19 bases between. The CDR3 protein is CASSPDPFSGYQETQYF. CDR3 in DNA: TGTGCCAGCAGCCCCGATCCCTTTTCGGGGTACCAAGAGACCCAGTACTTC. Variable domain in full (rest from reference TRBV9 and TRBJ2-5): DSGVTQTPKHLITATGQRVTLRCSPRSGDLSVYWYQQSLDQGLQFLIQYYNGEERAKGNILERFSAQQFPDLHSELNLSSLELGDSALYFCASSPDPFSGYQETQYFGPGTRLLVL.

The chain has TRBV30 and TRBJ2-2, with TRBD2 identical over 9 bases. The V and J ends lost 7 bases and 6 bases, in that order; junction bases with no gene match: 6. This CDR3 spans 13 amino acids. In germline, CDR1 is GTSNPN, CDR2 SVGIG (reference sequence). The CDR3 DNA follows: TGTGCCTTCGCGGGGGGGGCCCCCGGGGAGCTGTTTTTT. Protein: CAFAGGAPGELFF.

This clone was seen just once. The chain carries TRBV29-1 and TRBJ2-5; 9 bases match TRBD2. V dropped 7 bases and J dropped 5; count of bases not matched to a gene: 14. This CDR3 is built from 15 residues. Germline V gene lookup returns CDR1 SQVTM and CDR2 ANQGSEA. The CDR3 is CSAHVTSGYLETQYF. The CDR3, as DNA: TGCAGCGCCCACGTCACTAGCGGGTACCTTGAGACCCAGTACTTC.

A word on this clone: Other DNA sequences in the sample encode the same CDR3. CDR3 DNA: TGTGCCAGCTCACCTGACACCTCCTACGAGCAGTACTTC. Its protein is CASSPDTSYEQYF. The rearrangement joins TRBV18 to TRBJ2-7, with D unresolved. CDR3 size: 13 residues. V shed 3 bases and J shed 0 bases, with 6 bases lying between them. The V gene's germline CDR1 is KGHSH and CDR2 LQKENI.

The genes are TRBV11-2 and TRBJ1-3, with 7 bases fitting TRBD1. The CDR3 has 14 residues. Unmatched junction bases numbered 2, after V lost 3 bases and J lost 3 bases. Per germline, CDR1 SGHAT and CDR2 FQNNGV. Written as DNA, the CDR3 is TGTGCCAGCAGCTTCCAGGGGGTTGGAAACACCATATATTTT. It yields the protein CASSFQGVGNTIYF.